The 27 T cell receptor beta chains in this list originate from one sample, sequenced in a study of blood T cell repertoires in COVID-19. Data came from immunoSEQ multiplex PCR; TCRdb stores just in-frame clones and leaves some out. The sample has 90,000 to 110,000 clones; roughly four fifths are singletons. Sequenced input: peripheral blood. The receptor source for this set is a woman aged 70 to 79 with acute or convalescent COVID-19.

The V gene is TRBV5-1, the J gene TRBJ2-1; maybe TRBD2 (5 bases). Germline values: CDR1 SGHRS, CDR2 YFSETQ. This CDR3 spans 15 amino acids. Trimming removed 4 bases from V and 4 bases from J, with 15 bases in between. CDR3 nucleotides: TGCGCCAGCAGCCCTGACTATGGCTCATACAATGAGCAGTTCTTC. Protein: CASSPDYGSYNEQFF.

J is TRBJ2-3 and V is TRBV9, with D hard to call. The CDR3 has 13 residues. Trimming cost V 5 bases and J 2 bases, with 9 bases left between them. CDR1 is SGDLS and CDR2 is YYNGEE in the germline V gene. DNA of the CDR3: TGTGCCAGCAGTCCAGCGCCCACAGATACGCAGTATTTT. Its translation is CASSPAPTDTQYF.

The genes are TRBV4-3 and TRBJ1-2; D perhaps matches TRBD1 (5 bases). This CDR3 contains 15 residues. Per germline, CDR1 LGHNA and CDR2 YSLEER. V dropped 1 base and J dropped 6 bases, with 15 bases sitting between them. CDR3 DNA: TGCGCCAGCAGCCAAGTTGAGCAGGGAATTAATGGCTACACCTTC. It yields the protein CASSQVEQGINGYTF.

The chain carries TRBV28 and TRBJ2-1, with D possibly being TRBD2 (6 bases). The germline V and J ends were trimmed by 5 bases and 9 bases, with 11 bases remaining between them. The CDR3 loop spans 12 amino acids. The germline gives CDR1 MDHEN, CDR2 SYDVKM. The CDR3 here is CASSPGLTEQFF. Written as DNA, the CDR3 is TGTGCCAGCAGTCCCGGACTAACTGAGCAGTTCTTC.

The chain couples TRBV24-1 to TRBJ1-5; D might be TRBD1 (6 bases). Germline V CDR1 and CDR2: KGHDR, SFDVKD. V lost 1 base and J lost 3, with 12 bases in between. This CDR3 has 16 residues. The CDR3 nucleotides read TGTGCCACCAGTGATTTTTCGCGACAGGCCAATCAGCCCCAGCATTTT. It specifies CATSDFSRQANQPQHF.

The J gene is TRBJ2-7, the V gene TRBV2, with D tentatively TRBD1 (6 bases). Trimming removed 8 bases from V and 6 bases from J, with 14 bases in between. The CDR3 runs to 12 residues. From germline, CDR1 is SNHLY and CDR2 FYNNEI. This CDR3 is CASSYWGREQYF. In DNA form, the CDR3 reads TGTGCCAGCTCGTATTGGGGGCGCGAGCAGTACTTC. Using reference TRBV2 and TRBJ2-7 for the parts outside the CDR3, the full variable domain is EPEVTQTPSHQVTQMGQEVILRCVPISNHLYFYWYRQILGQKVEFLVSFYNNEISEKSEIFDDQFSVERPDGSNFTLKIRSTKLEDSAMYFCASSYWGREQYFGPGTRLTVT.

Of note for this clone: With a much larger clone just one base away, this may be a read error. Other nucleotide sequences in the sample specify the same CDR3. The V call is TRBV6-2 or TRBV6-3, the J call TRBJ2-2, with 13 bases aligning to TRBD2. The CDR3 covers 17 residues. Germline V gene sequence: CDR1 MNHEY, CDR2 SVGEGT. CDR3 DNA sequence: TGTGCCAGCAGCCCGGGACTAGCGGGGATGAACACCGGAGAGCTGTTTTTT. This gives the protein CASSPGLAGMNTGELFF.

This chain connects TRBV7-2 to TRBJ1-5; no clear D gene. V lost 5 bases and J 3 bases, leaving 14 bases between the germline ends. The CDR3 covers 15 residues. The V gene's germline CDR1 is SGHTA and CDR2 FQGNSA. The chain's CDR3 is CASSLSPGSNQPQHF. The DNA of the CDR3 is TGTGCCAGCAGCCTTAGTCCCGGGTCCAATCAGCCCCAGCATTTT. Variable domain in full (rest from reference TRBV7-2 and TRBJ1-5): GAGVSQSPSNKVTEKGKDVELRCDPISGHTALYWYRQSLGQGLEFLIYFQGNSAPDKSGLPSDRFSAERTGGSVSTLTIQRTQQEDSAVYLCASSLSPGSNQPQHFGDGTRLSIL.

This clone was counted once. The CDR3 region is CASSYSTRGGNEQFF. The CDR3 DNA reads TGTGCCAGCAGTTACTCGACACGGGGGGGCAATGAGCAGTTCTTC. The genes are TRBV6-5 and TRBJ2-1, with TRBD2 matching over 8 bases. The junction had 4 bases not matched to a gene; V was cut back by 0 bases and J by 6 bases. Germline values: CDR1 MNHEY, CDR2 SVGAGI. This CDR3 is built from 15 residues.

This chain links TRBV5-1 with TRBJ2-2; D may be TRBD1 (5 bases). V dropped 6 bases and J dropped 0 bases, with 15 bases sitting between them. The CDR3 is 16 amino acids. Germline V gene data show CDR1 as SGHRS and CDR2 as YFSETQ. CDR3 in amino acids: CASNPHRLTNTGELFF. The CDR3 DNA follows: TGCGCCAGCAACCCTCACAGGTTGACGAACACCGGGGAGCTGTTTTTT.

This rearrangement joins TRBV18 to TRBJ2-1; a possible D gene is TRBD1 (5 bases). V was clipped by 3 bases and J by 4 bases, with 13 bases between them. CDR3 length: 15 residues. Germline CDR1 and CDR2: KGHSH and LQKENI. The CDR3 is CASSPNWGPYNEQFF. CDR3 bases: TGTGCCAGCTCACCGAATTGGGGCCCGTACAATGAGCAGTTCTTC. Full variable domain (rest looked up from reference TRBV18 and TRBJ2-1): NAGVMQNPRHLVRRRGQEARLRCSPMKGHSHVYWYRQLPEEGLKFMVYLQKENIIDESGMPKERFSAEFPKEGPSILRIQQVVRGDSAAYFCASSPNWGPYNEQFFGPGTRLTVL.

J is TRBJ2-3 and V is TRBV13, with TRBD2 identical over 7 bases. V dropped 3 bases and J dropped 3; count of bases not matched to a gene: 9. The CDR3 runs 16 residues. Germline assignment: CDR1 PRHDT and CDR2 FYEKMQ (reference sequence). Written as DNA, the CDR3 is TGTGCCAGCAGCTTTGGGGGGGATAGTCTGACAGATACGCAGTATTTT. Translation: CASSFGGDSLTDTQYF.

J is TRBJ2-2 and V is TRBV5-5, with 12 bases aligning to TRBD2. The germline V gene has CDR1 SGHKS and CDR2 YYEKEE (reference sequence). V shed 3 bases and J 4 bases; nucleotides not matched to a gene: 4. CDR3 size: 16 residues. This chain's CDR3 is CASSSTSGGSTGELFF. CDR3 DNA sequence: TGTGCCAGCAGCTCGACTAGCGGGGGATCCACCGGGGAGCTGTTTTTT.

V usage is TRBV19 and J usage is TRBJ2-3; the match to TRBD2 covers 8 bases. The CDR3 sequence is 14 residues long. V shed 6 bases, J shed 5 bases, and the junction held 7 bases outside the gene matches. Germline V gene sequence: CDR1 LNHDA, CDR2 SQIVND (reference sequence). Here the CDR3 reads CASSPGTRIDTQYF. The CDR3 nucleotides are TGTGCCAGTAGCCCTGGGACTAGGATAGATACGCAGTATTTT.

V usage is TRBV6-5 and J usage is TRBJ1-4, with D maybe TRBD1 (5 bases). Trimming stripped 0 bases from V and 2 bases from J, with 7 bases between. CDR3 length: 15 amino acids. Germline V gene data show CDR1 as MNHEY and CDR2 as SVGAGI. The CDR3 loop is CASSYSGGTNEKLFF. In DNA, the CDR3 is TGTGCCAGCAGTTACTCGGGGGGGACTAATGAAAAACTGTTTTTT.

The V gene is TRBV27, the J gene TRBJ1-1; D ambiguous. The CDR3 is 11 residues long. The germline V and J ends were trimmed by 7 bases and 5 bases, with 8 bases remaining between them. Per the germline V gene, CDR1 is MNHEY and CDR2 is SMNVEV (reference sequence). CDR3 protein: CASIAGTEAFF. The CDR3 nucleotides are TGTGCCAGCATCGCGGGGACTGAAGCTTTCTTT.

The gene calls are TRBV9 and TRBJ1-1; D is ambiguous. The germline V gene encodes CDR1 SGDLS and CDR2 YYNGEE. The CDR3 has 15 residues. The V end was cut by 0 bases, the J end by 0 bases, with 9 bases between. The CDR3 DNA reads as TGTGCCAGCAGCGTAGGCCCCGCGGTGAACACTGAAGCTTTCTTT. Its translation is CASSVGPAVNTEAFF.

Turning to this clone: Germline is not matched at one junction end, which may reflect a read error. The CDR3: CASREGPGTGELFF. The CDR3, as DNA: TGTGCCAGCAGAGAAGGACCCGGGACCGGGGAGCTGTTTTTT. This chain connects TRBV6-1 to TRBJ2-2; D is ambiguous. The CDR3 has 14 residues. Germline lookup yields CDR1 MNHNS and CDR2 SASEGT.

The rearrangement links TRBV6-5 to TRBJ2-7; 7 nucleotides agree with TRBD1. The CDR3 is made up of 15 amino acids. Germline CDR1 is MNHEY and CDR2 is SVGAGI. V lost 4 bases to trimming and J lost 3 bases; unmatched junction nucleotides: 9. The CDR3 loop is CASSWGTAADYEQYF. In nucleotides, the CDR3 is TGTGCCAGCAGTTGGGGGACAGCCGCCGACTACGAGCAGTACTTC.

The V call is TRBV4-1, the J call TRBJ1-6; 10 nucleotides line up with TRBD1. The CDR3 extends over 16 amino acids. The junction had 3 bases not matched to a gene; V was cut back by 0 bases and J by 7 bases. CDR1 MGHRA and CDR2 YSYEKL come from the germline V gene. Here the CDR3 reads CASSQDRQGANSPLHF. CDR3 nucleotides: TGCGCCAGCAGCCAAGACCGACAGGGGGCGAATTCACCCCTCCACTTT.

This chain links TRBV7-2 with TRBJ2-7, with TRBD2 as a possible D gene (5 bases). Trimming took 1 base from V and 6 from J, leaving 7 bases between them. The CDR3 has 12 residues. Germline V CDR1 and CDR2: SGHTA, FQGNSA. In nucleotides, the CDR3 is TGTGCCAGCAGCTTAGGAGGGCTCGAGCAGTACTTC. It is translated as CASSLGGLEQYF.

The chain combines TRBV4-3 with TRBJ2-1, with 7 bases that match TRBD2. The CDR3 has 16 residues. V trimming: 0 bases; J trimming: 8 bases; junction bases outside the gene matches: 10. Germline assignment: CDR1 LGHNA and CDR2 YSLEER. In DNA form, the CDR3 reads TGCGCCAGCAGCCAAGATCCGACTAGCCCGGGGCATGAGCAGTTCTTC. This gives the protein CASSQDPTSPGHEQFF.

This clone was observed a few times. CDR3 nucleotide sequence: TGTGCCACCAGTGTTTTTCGGGGGGGCAGGGTGGACTATGGCTACACCTTC. This encodes CATSVFRGGRVDYGYTF. V usage is TRBV24-1 and J usage is TRBJ1-2; D is possibly TRBD1 (6 bases). This CDR3 region has 17 residues. V was pared by 5 bases and J by 3 bases, with 21 bases between. Germline V gene sequence: CDR1 KGHDR, CDR2 SFDVKD.

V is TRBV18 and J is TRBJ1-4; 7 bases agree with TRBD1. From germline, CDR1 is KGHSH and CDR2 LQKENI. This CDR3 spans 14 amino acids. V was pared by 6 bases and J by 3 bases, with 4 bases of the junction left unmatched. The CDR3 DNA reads TGTGCCAGCTCTCGACAGGGTGCTAATGAAAAACTGTTTTTT. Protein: CASSRQGANEKLFF.

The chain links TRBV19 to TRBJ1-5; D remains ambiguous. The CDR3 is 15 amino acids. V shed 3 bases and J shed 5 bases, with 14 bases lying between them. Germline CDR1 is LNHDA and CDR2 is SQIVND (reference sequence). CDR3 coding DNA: TGTGCCAGTAGTATCGGAGGGATCCGCGATCAGCCCCAGCATTTT. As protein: CASSIGGIRDQPQHF.

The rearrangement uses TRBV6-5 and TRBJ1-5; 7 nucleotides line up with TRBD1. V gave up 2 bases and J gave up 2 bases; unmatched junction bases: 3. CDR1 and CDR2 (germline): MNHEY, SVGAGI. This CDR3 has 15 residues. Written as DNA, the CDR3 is TGTGCCAGCAGTTACGGGACAGCAGGCAATCAGCCCCAGCATTTT. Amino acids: CASSYGTAGNQPQHF.

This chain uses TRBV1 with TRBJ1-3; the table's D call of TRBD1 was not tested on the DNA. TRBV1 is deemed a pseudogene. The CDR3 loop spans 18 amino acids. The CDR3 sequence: CTSSHRLGGAISGNTIYF. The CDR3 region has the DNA TGCACCAGCAGCCACCGATTAGGGGGAGCCATCTCTGGAAACACCATATATTTT.